The rows below give T cell receptor beta chains drawn from one sample of a study of OX40 agonist ivuxolimab in advanced cancers. The data were produced by immunoSEQ multiplex PCR, yet TCRdb's version contains in-frame clones alone and is incomplete. The data hold 70,000 to 75,000 clones, with around 83% observed a single time. The sample consisted of CD4+ or CD8+ T cells sorted from blood, taken in a trial of the OX40 agonist ivuxolimab. These receptors were collected from an adult with an advanced solid tumor such as melanoma, head and neck, liver or kidney cancer. CDR3s include the opening cysteine and the closing phenylalanine or tryptophan. D genes are given only for firm matches. Clone size is given for some rows only: seen once, a few or many times, or a class if the clone is expanded.

J gene,V gene,D gene,clone size,CDR3 protein,CDR3 DNA
TRBJ2-7,TRBV12-5,.,.,CASGIPRGRAYVTSYEQYF,TGTGCTAGTGGTATCCCTAGAGGCAGGGCCTATGTAACCTCCTACGAGCAGTACTTC
TRBJ1-1,TRBV7-9,.,.,CASRTRNTEAFF,TGTGCCAGCAGGACCAGGAACACTGAAGCTTTCTTT
TRBJ2-7,TRBV7-9,TRBD2,.,CASSVPRGTSGYEQYF,TGTGCCAGCAGCGTGCCACGTGGGACTAGCGGCTACGAGCAGTACTTC
TRBJ1-1,TRBV7-2,.,.,CASSQFGGRNTEAFF,TGTGCCAGCAGCCAGTTCGGGGGGCGGAACACTGAAGCTTTCTTT
TRBJ2-5,TRBV7-9,TRBD2,.,CASSLGLAGAQETQYF,TGTGCCAGCAGCTTAGGGCTAGCGGGAGCCCAAGAGACCCAGTACTTC
TRBJ1-6,TRBV7-3,TRBD1,.,CASREGTGASYNSPLHF,TGTGCCAGCAGAGAAGGGACAGGCGCTTCCTATAATTCACCCCTCCACTTT
TRBJ2-2,TRBV6-5,.,.,CASTGDSGELFF,TGTGCCAGCACAGGGGATTCCGGGGAGCTGTTTTTT
TRBJ2-7,TRBV28,.,.,CASGGGGFEQYF,TGTGCCAGCGGCGGTGGTGGGTTCGAGCAGTACTTC
TRBJ1-5,TRBV4-3,.,.,CASSHTTTRGYRGQPQHF,TGCGCCAGCAGCCACACCACCACTAGAGGTTATCGGGGACAGCCCCAGCATTTT
TRBJ1-5,TRBV7-9,.,.,CASSLSISNQPQHF,TGTGCCAGCAGCTTAAGCATTAGCAATCAGCCCCAGCATTTT
TRBJ1-2,TRBV30,TRBD1,.,CAWSASGTGGGFDYGYTF,TGTGCCTGGAGTGCCTCCGGGACAGGGGGAGGATTCGACTATGGCTACACCTTC
TRBJ1-2,TRBV7-2,.,.,CASSSARSYYGYTF,TGTGCCAGCAGCTCGGCAAGGTCCTACTATGGCTACACCTTC
TRBJ1-1,TRBV7-2,.,.,CASSLEGGRRAFF,TGTGCCAGCAGCTTAGAAGGGGGTCGTAGAGCTTTCTTT
TRBJ1-3,TRBV25-1,.,.,CASRGQVLNTIYF,TGTGCCAGCAGGGGCCAGGTATTAAACACCATATATTTT
TRBJ2-7,TRBV20-1,.,.,CSAPREWEQYF,TGCAGTGCCCCCCGTGAGTGGGAGCAGTACTTC
TRBJ2-6,TRBV11-2,.,.,CASSLKPSGANVLTF,TGTGCCAGCAGCTTAAAACCCTCTGGGGCCAACGTCCTGACTTTC
TRBJ1-5,TRBV6-5,TRBD1,once,CASSRQGGQPQHF,TGTGCCAGCAGTCGACAGGGAGGTCAGCCCCAGCATTTT
TRBJ1-2,TRBV30,TRBD1,.,CAGSRDRVYGYTF,TGTGCCGGGTCGAGGGACAGAGTCTATGGCTACACCTTC
TRBJ2-1,TRBV21-1,.,.,CASSNDVRETAYNEQFF,TGTGCCAGCAGCAATGATGTAAGGGAAACAGCCTACAATGAGCAGTTCTTC
TRBJ2-1,TRBV28,TRBD2,.,CASSSAHSGRGLNEQFF,TGTGCCAGCAGTTCGGCACATAGCGGGAGAGGCCTAAATGAGCAGTTCTTC
TRBJ2-1,TRBV19,TRBD2,.,CATRRGSGIVEQFF,TGTGCCACCCGCCGAGGTAGCGGGATTGTTGAGCAGTTCTTC
TRBJ2-2,TRBV18,.,.,CASSQFLLGTSNTGELFF,TGTGCCAGCTCACAATTCTTACTGGGCACCTCGAACACCGGGGAGCTGTTTTTT
TRBJ2-1,TRBV18,TRBD1,.,CASSPGTASYNEQFF,TGTGCCAGCTCACCTGGGACAGCGTCCTACAATGAGCAGTTCTTC
TRBJ2-4,TRBV5-5,TRBD2,.,CASSPWTSDAKNIQYF,TGTGCCAGCAGCCCCTGGACTAGCGATGCCAAAAACATTCAGTACTTC
TRBJ2-1,TRBV5-4,TRBD2,.,CASSSRTSGLNNEQFF,TGTGCCAGCAGCTCGAGGACTAGCGGCCTAAACAATGAGCAGTTCTTC
TRBJ2-1,TRBV5-1,TRBD2,.,CASSPGAGGYEQFF,TGCGCCAGCAGCCCTGGAGCGGGAGGCTATGAGCAGTTCTTC
TRBJ2-3,TRBV7-2,TRBD2,.,CASSLGTSGRRRGDTQYF,TGTGCCAGCAGCCTCGGGACTAGCGGGAGGCGCAGGGGAGATACGCAGTATTTT
TRBJ1-6,TRBV5-4,TRBD1,.,CASSGSRDRGSPLHF,TGTGCCAGCAGCGGGTCGAGGGACAGGGGTTCACCCCTCCACTTT
TRBJ1-3,TRBV18,.,few,CASSQQGGAGNTIYF,TGTGCCAGCTCACAACAGGGAGGTGCTGGAAACACCATATATTTT
TRBJ2-2,TRBV29-1,TRBD1,once,CSVNRGPGELFF,TGCAGCGTCAACAGGGGGCCCGGGGAGCTGTTTTTT
TRBJ2-5,TRBV30,.,.,CAWSVGQGGVAETQYF,TGTGCCTGGAGTGTAGGCCAGGGGGGCGTTGCGGAGACCCAGTACTTC
TRBJ2-5,TRBV28,TRBD2,once,CASRQTLAGGRETQYF,TGTGCCAGCCGCCAAACCCTAGCGGGAGGACGAGAGACCCAGTACTTC
TRBJ2-2,TRBV28,TRBD2,.,CASGVLTSGNTGELFF,TGTGCCAGCGGTGTCCTGACTAGCGGCAACACCGGGGAGCTGTTTTTT
TRBJ2-5,TRBV10-3,.,.,CAISESTETQYF,TGTGCCATCAGTGAGTCGACAGAGACCCAGTACTTC
TRBJ2-5,TRBV4-2,TRBD2,once,CASSPQVAGETQYF,TGTGCCAGCAGCCCACAGGTAGCGGGAGAGACCCAGTACTTC
TRBJ1-1,TRBV28,.,.,CASSFIQGSVANTEAFF,TGTGCCAGCAGTTTCATTCAGGGGAGTGTGGCTAACACTGAAGCTTTCTTT
TRBJ1-2,TRBV7-2,.,.,CASSLRTAPRGYTF,TGTGCCAGCAGCCTCAGGACAGCCCCTAGGGGCTACACCTTC
TRBJ1-2,TRBV6-5,.,.,CASSRRGDGYTF,TGTGCCAGCAGCCGGAGGGGAGATGGCTACACCTTC
TRBJ2-1,TRBV6-6,TRBD1,.,CASSEGQGQGEQFF,TGTGCCAGCAGTGAGGGACAGGGCCAGGGTGAGCAGTTCTTC
TRBJ2-1,TRBV28,TRBD2,.,CASSSPSTSGIRNEQFF,TGTGCCAGCAGTTCACCCTCGACTAGCGGGATTCGTAATGAGCAGTTCTTC
TRBJ2-2,TRBV30,.,.,CAWRFRLNTGELFF,TGTGCCTGGAGGTTCAGGTTGAACACCGGGGAGCTGTTTTTT
TRBJ2-7,TRBV5-1,.,.,CASSSNRYEQYF,TGCGCCAGCAGCTCGAACCGCTACGAGCAGTACTTC